The 5 T cell receptor beta chains below all came from one sample that was sequenced in a study of blood T cell repertoires in COVID-19. The protocol was immunoSEQ multiplex PCR, while the TCRdb copy is restricted to in-frame clones and leaves out a portion. The sample lists more than 95,000 clones, nearly 90% occurring once. The sequencing sample was made of peripheral blood. The receptor source for this set is a man aged 50-60 years in a cohort sampled during active COVID-19.

The count of this clone is one. V is TRBV11-3 and J is TRBJ2-5; 8 bases are shared with TRBD1. The ends lost 4 bases at V and 5 bases at J; junction bases unmatched: 12. Per germline, CDR1 SGHNT and CDR2 YENEEA. CDR3 length equals 16 residues. The CDR3 region has the DNA TGTGCCAGCAGCTCGTATGTCAGGGGGCTAGGGGAGACCCAGTACTTC. Protein sequence: CASSSYVRGLGETQYF.

The chain carries TRBV6-5 and TRBJ2-7, with D possibly being TRBD1 (5 bases). V lost 2 bases and J 7 bases, leaving 18 bases between the germline ends. CDR3 length: 15 amino acids. Germline V gene sequence: CDR1 MNHEY, CDR2 SVGAGI. CDR3: CASSYRQGRFWEQYV. The CDR3 region has the DNA TGTGCCAGCAGTTACAGGCAGGGTCGCTTCTGGGAGCAGTACGTC.

V is TRBV24-1 and J is TRBJ2-3, with TRBD2 identical over 13 bases. Germline trimming cut 9 bases from V and 3 bases from J; bases unmatched to any gene: 5. Germline-derived CDR1 and CDR2 are KGHDR and SFDVKD. The CDR3 extends over 15 amino acids. The chain's CDR3 is CATGMTSGGTDTQYF. The CDR3 bases are TGTGCCACCGGCATGACTAGCGGGGGGACAGATACGCAGTATTTT.

The chain recombines TRBV7-9 with TRBJ1-5, with 10 bases identical to TRBD1. V lost 5 bases to trimming and J lost 7 bases; unmatched junction nucleotides: 11. This CDR3 comprises 16 residues. CDR1 is SEHNR and CDR2 is FQNEAQ in the germline V gene (reference sequence). CDR3 in amino acids: CASSQPTGGAGQPQHF. The CDR3 DNA is TGTGCCAGCAGCCAACCGACAGGGGGCGCTGGACAGCCCCAGCATTTT.

The sample holds a few counts of this clone. Other DNA sequences in the same sample also yield this CDR3. The chain employs TRBV3-1 (or the pseudogene TRBV3-2) and TRBJ2-5; 8 bases agree with TRBD1. Germline lookup yields CDR1 LGHDT and CDR2 YNNKEL (reference sequence). Trimming removed 3 bases from V and 5 bases from J; junction bases left unmatched: 5. The CDR3 has 14 residues. The CDR3 loop is CASSHPGGGETQYF. DNA of the CDR3: TGTGCCAGCAGCCACCCAGGGGGCGGGGAGACCCAGTACTTC.